This T cell receptor beta chain was obtained from a study of blood T cells in healthy people across ages. A J-beta primer mix and a sample-barcoded 5' primer were used in a second PCR of about 6 to 12 cycles. TCRdb used MiXCR to reprocess the 5' RACE reads, holding one entry per CDR3 protein. The data contain 800,000 or so distinct CDR3 sequences, about 25% of them singletons. This clonotype was seen more than once but under ten times. The antigen is not known. Findings of the study overall: It was the long-lived donors that had more naive CD4+ cells and higher diversity than aged donors.

The same specimen was also included in a second study, on T cells of mothers and their children.

This clonotype originated in a boy aged 5-17 years in good health. Sequenced material: blood.

CDR3 region: CASSFRQGYTF. CDR3 nucleotides: TGTGCCAGCAGTTTTCGTCAGGGTTACACCTTC. The chain couples TRBV28 to TRBJ1-2, with D perhaps matching TRBD1 (5 bases). The germline V and J ends were trimmed by 3 bases and 11 bases, with 10 bases remaining between them. This CDR3 has 11 amino acids. The V gene's germline CDR1 is MDHEN and CDR2 SYDVKM.